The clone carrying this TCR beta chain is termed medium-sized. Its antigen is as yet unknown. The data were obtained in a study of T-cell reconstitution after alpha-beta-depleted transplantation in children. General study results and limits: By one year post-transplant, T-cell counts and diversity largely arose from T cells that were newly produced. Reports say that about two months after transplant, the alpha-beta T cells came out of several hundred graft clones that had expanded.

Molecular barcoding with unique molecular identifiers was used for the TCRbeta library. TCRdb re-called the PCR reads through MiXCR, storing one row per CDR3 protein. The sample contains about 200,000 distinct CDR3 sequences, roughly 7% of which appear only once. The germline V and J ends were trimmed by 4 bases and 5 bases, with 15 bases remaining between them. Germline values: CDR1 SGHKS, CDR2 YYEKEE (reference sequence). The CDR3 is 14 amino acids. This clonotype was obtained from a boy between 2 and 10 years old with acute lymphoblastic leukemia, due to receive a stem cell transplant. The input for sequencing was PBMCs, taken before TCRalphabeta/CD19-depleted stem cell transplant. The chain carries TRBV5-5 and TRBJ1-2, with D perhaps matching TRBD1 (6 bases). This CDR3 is CASSPPGHLYGYTF. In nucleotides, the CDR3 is TGTGCCAGCAGCCCGCCGGGACACTTATATGGCTACACCTTC.